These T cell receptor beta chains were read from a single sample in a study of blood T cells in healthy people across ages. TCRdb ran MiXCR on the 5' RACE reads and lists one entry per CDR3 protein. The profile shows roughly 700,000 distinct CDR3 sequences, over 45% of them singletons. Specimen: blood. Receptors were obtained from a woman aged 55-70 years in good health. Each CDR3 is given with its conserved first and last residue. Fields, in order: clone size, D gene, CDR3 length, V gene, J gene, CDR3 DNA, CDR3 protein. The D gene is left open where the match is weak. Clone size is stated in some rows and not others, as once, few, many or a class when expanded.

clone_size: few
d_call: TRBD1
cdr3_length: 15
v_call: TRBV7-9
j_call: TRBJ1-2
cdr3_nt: TGTGCCAGCAGTCCGGGACAGGGCGGATCGGATGGCTACACCTTC
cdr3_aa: CASSPGQGGSDGYTF

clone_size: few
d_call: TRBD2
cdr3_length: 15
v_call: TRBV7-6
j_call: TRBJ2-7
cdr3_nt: TGTGCCAGCAGCGCTTCTAGCGGACCAGGACATGGGCAGTACTTC
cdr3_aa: CASSASSGPGHGQYF

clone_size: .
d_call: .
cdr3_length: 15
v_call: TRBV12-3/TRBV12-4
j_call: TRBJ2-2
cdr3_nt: TGTGCCAGCAGGCTGGCGGGTTGGAACACCGGGGAGCTGTTTTTT
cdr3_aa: CASRLAGWNTGELFF

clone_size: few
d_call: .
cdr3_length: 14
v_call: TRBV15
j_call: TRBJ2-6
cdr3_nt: TGTGCCACCAGCAGAGAATTTGGGGCCAACGTCCTGACTTTC
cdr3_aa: CATSREFGANVLTF

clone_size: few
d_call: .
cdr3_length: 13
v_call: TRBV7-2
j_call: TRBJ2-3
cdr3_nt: TGTACCAGCAGCATCCGCGGAACAGATACGCAGTATTTT
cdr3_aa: CTSSIRGTDTQYF

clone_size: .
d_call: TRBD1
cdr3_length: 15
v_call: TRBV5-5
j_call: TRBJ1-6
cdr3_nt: TGTGCCAGCAGCTTGGATGGACAGGTCGCTTCACCCCTCCACTTT
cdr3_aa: CASSLDGQVASPLHF

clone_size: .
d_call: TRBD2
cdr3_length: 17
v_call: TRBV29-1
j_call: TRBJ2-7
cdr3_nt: TGCAGCGTTGTCCCTCCAGCGGGAGGGCCGACGCCCAACGAGCAGTACTTC
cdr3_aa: CSVVPPAGGPTPNEQYF

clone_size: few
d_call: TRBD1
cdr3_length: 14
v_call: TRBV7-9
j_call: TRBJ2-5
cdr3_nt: TGTGCCAGCAGCTTGGGGACAGCGGAAGAGACCCAGTACTTC
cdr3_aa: CASSLGTAEETQYF

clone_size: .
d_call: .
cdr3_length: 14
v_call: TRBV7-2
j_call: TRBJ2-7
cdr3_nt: TGTGCCAGCAGCTTAGGGGGAAGCCACTACGAGCAGTACTTC
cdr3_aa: CASSLGGSHYEQYF

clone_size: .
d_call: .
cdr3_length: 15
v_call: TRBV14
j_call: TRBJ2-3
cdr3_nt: TGTGCCAGCAGCCAAGTTGGCGTTGGAACAGATACGCAGTATTTT
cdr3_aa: CASSQVGVGTDTQYF

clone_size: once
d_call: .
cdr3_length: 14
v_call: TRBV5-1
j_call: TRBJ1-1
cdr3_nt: TGCGCCAGCAACGAGTTGCCGGACGGCACTGAAGCTTTCTTT
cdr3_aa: CASNELPDGTEAFF

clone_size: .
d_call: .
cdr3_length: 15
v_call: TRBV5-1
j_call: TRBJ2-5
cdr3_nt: TGCGCCAGCAGCTTGGTTAGGACAGCCGCGGAGACCCAGTACTTC
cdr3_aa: CASSLVRTAAETQYF

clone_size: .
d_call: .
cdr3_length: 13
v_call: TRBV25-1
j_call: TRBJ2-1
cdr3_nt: TGTGCCGCCCGGGACCCGGGTCGGGCCGAGCAGTTCTTC
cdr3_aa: CAARDPGRAEQFF

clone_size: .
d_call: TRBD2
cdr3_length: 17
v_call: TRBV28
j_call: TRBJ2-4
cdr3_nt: TGTGCCAGCTGGGGACTAGCGGGAGGTCGGGCCAAAAACATTCAGTACTTC
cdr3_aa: CASWGLAGGRAKNIQYF

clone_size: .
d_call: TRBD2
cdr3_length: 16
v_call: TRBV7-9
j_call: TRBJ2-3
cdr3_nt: TGTGCCAGCAGCTTAGGAATAGCGGGAAGTACAGATACGCAGTATTTT
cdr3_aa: CASSLGIAGSTDTQYF

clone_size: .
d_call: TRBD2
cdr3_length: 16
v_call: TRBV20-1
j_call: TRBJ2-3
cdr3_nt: TGCAGTGCTCACTCTGGCACTAGCGGGATCTGGAATACGCAGTATTTT
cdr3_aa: CSAHSGTSGIWNTQYF

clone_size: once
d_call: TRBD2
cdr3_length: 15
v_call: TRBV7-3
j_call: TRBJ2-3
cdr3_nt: TGTGCCAGCAGCCCGGCGGGGGGGCGATTAGATACGCAGTATTTT
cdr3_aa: CASSPAGGRLDTQYF

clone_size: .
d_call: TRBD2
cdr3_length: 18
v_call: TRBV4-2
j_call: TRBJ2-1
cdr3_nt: TGTGCCAGCAGCCAGGAGAGCCACACTAGCGGGGGGATCCCTGAGCAGTTCTTC
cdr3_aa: CASSQESHTSGGIPEQFF

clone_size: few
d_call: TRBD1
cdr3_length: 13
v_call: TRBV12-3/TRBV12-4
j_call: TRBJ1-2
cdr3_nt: TGTGCCAGCACCCACAGGGGTAACTATGGCTACACCTTC
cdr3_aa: CASTHRGNYGYTF

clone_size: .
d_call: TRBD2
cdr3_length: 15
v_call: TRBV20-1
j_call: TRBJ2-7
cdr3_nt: TGCAGTGCTAGACCTATTAGCGGGAGGGCCTACGAGCAGTATTTC
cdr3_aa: CSARPISGRAYEQYF

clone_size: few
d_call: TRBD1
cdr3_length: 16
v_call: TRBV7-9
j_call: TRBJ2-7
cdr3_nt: TGTGCCAGCAGCCGGGACAGGGGGCGCTACCCCTACGAGCAGTACTTC
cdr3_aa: CASSRDRGRYPYEQYF

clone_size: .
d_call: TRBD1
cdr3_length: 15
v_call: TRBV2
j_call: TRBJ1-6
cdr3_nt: TGTGCCAGCAGTGTACAGGGGGCCGGCAATTCACCCCCCCACTTT
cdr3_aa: CASSVQGAGNSPPHF

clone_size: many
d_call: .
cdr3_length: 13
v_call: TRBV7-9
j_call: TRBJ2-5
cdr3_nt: TGTGCCACCGGGGGGCTATCAGTAGAGACCCAGTACTTC
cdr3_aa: CATGGLSVETQYF

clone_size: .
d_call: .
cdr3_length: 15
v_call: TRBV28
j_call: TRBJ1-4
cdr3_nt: TGTGCCAGCAGTCCCCCCGGGACCCAAAGCGAAAAACTGTTTTTT
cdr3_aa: CASSPPGTQSEKLFF

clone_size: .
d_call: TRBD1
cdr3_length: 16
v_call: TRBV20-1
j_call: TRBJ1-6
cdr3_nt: TGCAGTGCTAGAGCGGTCGGGGGACAGCGAAATTCACCCCTCCACTTT
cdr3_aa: CSARAVGGQRNSPLHF

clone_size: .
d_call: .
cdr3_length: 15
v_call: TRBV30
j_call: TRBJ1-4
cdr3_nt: TGTGCCTGGAGTGTAACAGGGAGGGGGGATGAAAAACTGTTTTTT
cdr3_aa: CAWSVTGRGDEKLFF

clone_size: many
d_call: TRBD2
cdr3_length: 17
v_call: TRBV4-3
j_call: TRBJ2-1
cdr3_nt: TGCGCCAGCAGCCGGACTAGCGGGGGTAACTACTACAATGAGCAGTTCTTC
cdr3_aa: CASSRTSGGNYYNEQFF

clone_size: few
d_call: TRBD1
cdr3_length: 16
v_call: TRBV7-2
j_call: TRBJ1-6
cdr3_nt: TGTGCCAGCAGCAGGACAGGGCGCTACTATAATTCACCCCTCCACTTT
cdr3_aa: CASSRTGRYYNSPLHF

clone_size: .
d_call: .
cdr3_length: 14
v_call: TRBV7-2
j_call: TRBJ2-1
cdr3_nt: TGTGCCAGCAGGATAGGGGGGGGGGTTAATGAGCAGTTCTTC
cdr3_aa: CASRIGGGVNEQFF

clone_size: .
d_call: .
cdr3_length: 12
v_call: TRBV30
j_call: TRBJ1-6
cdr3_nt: TGTGCCTGGTACAGGGATAATTCACCCCTCCACTTT
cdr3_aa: CAWYRDNSPLHF

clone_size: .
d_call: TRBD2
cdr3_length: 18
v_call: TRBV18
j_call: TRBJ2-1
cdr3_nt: TGTGCCAGCTCACCAACTAGCGGGCTCCGTTCCTCCTACAATGAGCAGTTCTTC
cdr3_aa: CASSPTSGLRSSYNEQFF

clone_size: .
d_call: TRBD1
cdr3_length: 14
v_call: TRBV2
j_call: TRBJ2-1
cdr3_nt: TGTGCCAGCAGTGAACTGGGACAGGGGAATGAGCAGTTCTTC
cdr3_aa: CASSELGQGNEQFF

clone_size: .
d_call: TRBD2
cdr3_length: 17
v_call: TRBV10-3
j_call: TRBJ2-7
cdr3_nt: TGTACCATCAGTGTATCCGCCGCGGGGACTAGCGTCAACGAGCAGTACTTC
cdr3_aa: CTISVSAAGTSVNEQYF

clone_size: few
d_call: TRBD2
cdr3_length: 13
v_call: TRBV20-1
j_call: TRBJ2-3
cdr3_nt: TGCAGTGCTAGAGCGGGAGGTACAGATACGCAGTATTTT
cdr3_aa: CSARAGGTDTQYF

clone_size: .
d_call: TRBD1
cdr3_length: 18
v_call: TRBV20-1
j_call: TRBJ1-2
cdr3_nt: TGCAGTGCTAGAGCATGGAAGGACAGGGAGTCTTCGGACTATGGCTACACCTTC
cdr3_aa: CSARAWKDRESSDYGYTF

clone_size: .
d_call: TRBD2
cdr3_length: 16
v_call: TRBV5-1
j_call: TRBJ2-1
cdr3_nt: TGCGCCAGCAGCTTGGGGACTAGCGGGAGGCACAATGAGCAGTTCTTC
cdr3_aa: CASSLGTSGRHNEQFF

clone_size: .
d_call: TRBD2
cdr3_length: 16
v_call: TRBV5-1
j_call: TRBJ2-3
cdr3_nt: TGCGCCAGCAGCTTGGACCCTAGCGGGAGCGTTCGATCGCAGTATTTT
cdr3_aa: CASSLDPSGSVRSQYF

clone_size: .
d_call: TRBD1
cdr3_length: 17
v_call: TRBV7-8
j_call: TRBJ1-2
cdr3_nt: TGTGCCAGCAGCCGTAACCCCGAGACAGGGCTACAGAGGGGCTACACCTTC
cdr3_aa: CASSRNPETGLQRGYTF

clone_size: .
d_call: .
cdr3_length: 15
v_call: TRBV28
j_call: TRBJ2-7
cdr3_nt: TGTGCCAGCAGTTTAGATCGGGACCGGAGCTACGAGCAGTACTTC
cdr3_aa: CASSLDRDRSYEQYF

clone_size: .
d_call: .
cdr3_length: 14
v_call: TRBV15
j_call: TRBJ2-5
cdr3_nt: TGTGCCACCAGCAGAGATCTTACTAACAATGAGCAGTACTTC
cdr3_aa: CATSRDLTNNEQYF

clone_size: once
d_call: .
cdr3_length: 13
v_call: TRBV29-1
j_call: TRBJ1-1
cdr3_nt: TGCAGCGTTGAAAAGGGTTGGTGCACTGAAGCTTTCTTT
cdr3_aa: CSVEKGWCTEAFF

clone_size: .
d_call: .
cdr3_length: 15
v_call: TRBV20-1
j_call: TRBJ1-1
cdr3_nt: TGCAGTGCTAGAGATGGTCGCAGGTCCAACACTGAAGCTTTCTTT
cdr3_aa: CSARDGRRSNTEAFF

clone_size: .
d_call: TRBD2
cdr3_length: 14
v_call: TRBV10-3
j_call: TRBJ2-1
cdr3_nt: TGTGCCATCAGTGGTAGCGGGCCACTTAATGAGCAGTTCTTC
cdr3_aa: CAISGSGPLNEQFF

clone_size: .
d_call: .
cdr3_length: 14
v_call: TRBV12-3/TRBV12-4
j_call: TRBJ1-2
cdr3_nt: TGTGCCAGCAGTCCCGACAGCCCCGAAGATGGCTACACCTTC
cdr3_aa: CASSPDSPEDGYTF

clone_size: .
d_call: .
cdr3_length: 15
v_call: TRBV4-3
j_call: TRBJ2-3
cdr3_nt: TGCGCCAGCAGCCAGGACGGGTCTGGCACAGATACGCAGTATTTT
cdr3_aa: CASSQDGSGTDTQYF

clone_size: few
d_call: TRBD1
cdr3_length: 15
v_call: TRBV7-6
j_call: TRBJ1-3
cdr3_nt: TGTGCCAGCAGCTCGGGACAGTCCTCTGGAAACACCATATATTTT
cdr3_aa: CASSSGQSSGNTIYF

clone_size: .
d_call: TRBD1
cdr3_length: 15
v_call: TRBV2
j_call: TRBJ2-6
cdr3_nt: TGTGCCAGCAGACCAGACAGGGCTGGGGCCAACGTCCTGACTTTC
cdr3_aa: CASRPDRAGANVLTF

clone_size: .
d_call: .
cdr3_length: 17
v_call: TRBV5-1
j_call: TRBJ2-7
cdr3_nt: TGCGCCAGCAGCTGGGAGCCACCAGGGACACCTTCCTACGAGCAGTACTTC
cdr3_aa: CASSWEPPGTPSYEQYF

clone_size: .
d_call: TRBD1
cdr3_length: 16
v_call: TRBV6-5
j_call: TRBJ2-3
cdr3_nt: TGTGCCAGCAGTTTGAAAGACAGGGGCCGCACAGATACGCAGTATTTT
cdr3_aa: CASSLKDRGRTDTQYF

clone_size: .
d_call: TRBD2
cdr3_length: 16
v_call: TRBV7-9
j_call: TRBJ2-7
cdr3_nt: TGTGCCAGCAGCCCCTTTACTAGCGGGAGTGGCAATGAGCAGTACTTC
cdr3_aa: CASSPFTSGSGNEQYF

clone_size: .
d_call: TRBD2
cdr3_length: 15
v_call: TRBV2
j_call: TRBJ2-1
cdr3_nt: TGTGCCAGCAGTGAGGGACTAGCGACCTACAATGAGCAGTTCTTC
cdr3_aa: CASSEGLATYNEQFF

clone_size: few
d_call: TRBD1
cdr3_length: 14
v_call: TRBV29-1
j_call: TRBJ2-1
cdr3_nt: TGCAGCGTAGATTCCGGGACAGGGAATAATGAGCAGTTCTTC
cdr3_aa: CSVDSGTGNNEQFF

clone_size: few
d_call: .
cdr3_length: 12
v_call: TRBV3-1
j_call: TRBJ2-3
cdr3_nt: TGTGCCAGCAGCCAAGACGCTCGTCCGCAGTATTTT
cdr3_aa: CASSQDARPQYF